A single sample is the source of the 9 T cell receptor beta chains below, sequenced in a study of patients and donors after allogeneic stem cell transplantation. TCRdb redid the calling of the RT-PCR reads with MiXCR, one entry per CDR3 protein. The sample contains 800,000 to 1,000,000 distinct CDR3 sequences, 18% of which appear only once. Sequenced sample: blood, either unsorted or a sorted T cell fraction (not recorded which). The receptor source for this set is a human donor who was either an allogeneic HSCT recipient or a stem cell or donor lymphocyte infusion donor (not recorded which). It is not recorded whose cells these are; they may come from a transplant donor.

This sequence joins TRBV7-9 and TRBJ1-2; TRBD1 aligns across 8 bases. Germline V gene data show CDR1 as SEHNR and CDR2 as FQNEAQ (reference sequence). The CDR3 contains 17 residues. The J segment lost 1 base and the V segment lost 3 bases, leaving 10 bases of the junction unmatched. The DNA of the CDR3 is TGTGCCAGCAGCTTCCCGGGACAGGCCACCTTTAACTATGGCTACACCTTC. Protein sequence: CASSFPGQATFNYGYTF.

The rearrangement links TRBV9 to TRBJ2-2; TRBD2 aligns across 8 bases. Germline V gives CDR1 SGDLS, CDR2 YYNGEE. This CDR3 has 17 residues. The V segment lost 1 base and the J segment 3 bases; nucleotides outside the gene matches: 8. The CDR3: CASSVKAGAIDTGELFF. CDR3 nucleotides: TGTGCCAGCAGCGTAAAAGCGGGAGCAATCGACACCGGGGAGCTGTTTTTT. The entire variable domain, with the rest obtained from reference TRBV9 and TRBJ2-2, is as follows: DSGVTQTPKHLITATGQRVTLRCSPRSGDLSVYWYQQSLDQGLQFLIQYYNGEERAKGNILERFSAQQFPDLHSELNLSSLELGDSALYFCASSVKAGAIDTGELFFGEGSRLTVL.

The chain couples TRBV7-2 to TRBJ2-7; 14 bases map to TRBD2. V was pared by 5 bases and J by 5 bases, with 8 bases of the junction left unmatched. Germline-derived CDR1 and CDR2 are SGHTA and FQGNSA. This CDR3 spans 16 amino acids. The CDR3 nucleotides are TGTGCCAGCAGCACCCGGACTAGCGGGGGGAGTCACGAGCAGTACTTC. Amino acid sequence: CASSTRTSGGSHEQYF.

This chain connects TRBV9 to TRBJ2-1; no clear D gene. V was trimmed by 0 bases and J by 4 bases, leaving 11 bases between them. CDR1 is SGDLS and CDR2 is YYNGEE in the germline V gene. The CDR3 spans 15 residues. The CDR3 DNA sequence: TGTGCCAGCAGCGTAGGTGGGTTGGGGTACAATGAGCAGTTCTTC. Protein: CASSVGGLGYNEQFF.

The table lists this clonotype with many counts. This sequence joins TRBV29-1 and TRBJ2-1, with 8 bases that match TRBD2. This CDR3 has 14 amino acids. Losses at the gene ends were 3 bases for V and 8 bases for J; bases not matched to a gene: 9. Germline V gene sequence: CDR1 SQVTM, CDR2 ANQGSEA. CDR3 region: CSVEAGGTRDEQFF. CDR3 nucleotide sequence: TGCAGCGTTGAGGCAGGAGGGACTAGAGATGAGCAGTTCTTC.

This clonotype was detected only a few times. The genes are TRBV9 and TRBJ2-2; 7 nucleotides align to TRBD1. CDR3 length: 15 amino acids. Germline-derived CDR1 and CDR2 are SGDLS and YYNGEE. Trimming removed 7 bases from V and 4 bases from J; junction bases left unmatched: 10. The CDR3 DNA sequence: TGTGCCAGCGGGTCGGGGCAGGGGGTCACCGGGGAGCTGTTTTTT. This encodes CASGSGQGVTGELFF. Full variable domain (outside the CDR3, taken from reference TRBV9 and TRBJ2-2): DSGVTQTPKHLITATGQRVTLRCSPRSGDLSVYWYQQSLDQGLQFLIQYYNGEERAKGNILERFSAQQFPDLHSELNLSSLELGDSALYFCASGSGQGVTGELFFGEGSRLTVL.

This clonotype was counted a few times. The chain combines TRBV20-1 with TRBJ2-5, with 7 bases matching TRBD2. The V segment lost 3 bases and the J segment 1 base; nucleotides outside the gene matches: 5. The CDR3 is 14 residues long. The germline V gene encodes CDR1 DFQATT and CDR2 SNEGSKA (reference sequence). The CDR3 bases are TGCAGTGCTAGTCCTAGCGGTTCCCAAGAGACCCAGTACTTC. Translated: CSASPSGSQETQYF.

The chain recombines TRBV27 with TRBJ1-1; D is uncertain. CDR3 length: 13 amino acids. From germline, CDR1 is MNHEY and CDR2 SMNVEV (reference sequence). V was pared by 5 bases and J by 6 bases, with 13 bases between. CDR3 DNA sequence: TGTGCCAGCAGTACCCGCAGGTTACCTGAAGCTTTCTTT. This sequence encodes CASSTRRLPEAFF.

This clonotype has ten or more counts. The chain uses TRBV27 and TRBJ1-2; 7 positions match TRBD1. Germline V gene data show CDR1 as MNHEY and CDR2 as SMNVEV (reference sequence). The CDR3 runs 15 residues. J was trimmed by 7 bases and V by 3 bases; bases with no gene match: 11. The CDR3: CASSLAYRGALGYTF. CDR3 DNA sequence: TGTGCCAGCAGTTTGGCTTACAGGGGCGCGCTTGGCTACACCTTC.